This TCR beta chain emerged from a study of cytotoxic CD8 clonotypes in ibrutinib-treated CLL. Study-level points and caveats: The study found public clonotypes uncommon, contracting or stable on treatment.

Deep sequencing aimed at 1 in 200,000 to 1 in 1 million T cells' resolution. Produced via immunoSEQ multiplex PCR; TCRdb's table is partial and in-frame only. Among some 150,000 clones listed, around three quarters were seen once. Notes on this clone: Antigen: not known.

This TCR came from a human donor with chronic lymphocytic leukemia. The sequencing used PBMCs, collected after 12 months of ibrutinib treatment.

The CDR3 spells CSVVASGRANEQFF. The CDR3 DNA follows: TGCAGCGTTGTAGCCAGCGGGAGGGCAAATGAGCAGTTCTTC. The V and J genes are TRBV29-1 and TRBJ2-1; 10 bases map to TRBD2. This CDR3 is built from 14 residues. Trimming took 4 bases from V and 7 from J; bases not matched to a gene: 7. Germline CDR1 SQVTM, CDR2 ANQGSEA.